This T cell receptor (beta chain) was retrieved from a study of blood T cell repertoires in COVID-19. The wider study: T cells, B-cell-depleted T cells, or PBMCs supplied cDNA or gDNA.

The table came from immunoSEQ multiplex PCR; TCRdb's copy has only in-frame clones and leaves some out. The sample gives about 54,000 clones, 90% of which show up once; 8.4% is in the top ten. Germline V gene data show CDR1 as SGHRS and CDR2 as YFSETQ. Germline trimming cut 2 bases from V and 9 bases from J; bases unmatched to any gene: 7. The CDR3 contains 15 residues. This chain joins TRBV5-1 and TRBJ1-6; 8 bases agree with TRBD1. Sequenced material: peripheral blood. The TCR sequence derives from a woman in her thirties or forties with active COVID-19. The CDR3 DNA is TGCGCCAGCAGCTTCGGTGGGACAGGACTTTCACCCCTCCACTTT. Residues: CASSFGGTGLSPLHF.